The source of this T cell receptor beta chain is a study of ipilimumab plus nivolumab after autologous stem cell transplantation (dated by TCRdb to the early 2020s). Notes on the research overall: Trial patients received a median of about 5 ipilimumab doses and fewer than 10 nivolumab doses. Roughly 40 patients made up the trial's intent-to-treat population. The trial enrolled patients with high-risk diffuse large B cell lymphoma, mature T cell lymphoma, or multiple myeloma undergoing autologous transplant. Both primary refractory and relapsed disease were represented in the DLBCL cohort, where 18-month progression-free survival was approximately 87% and 28%, respectively.

Ipilimumab was given at 1 mg/kg intravenously on day 1 of selected weeks, and checkpoint therapy started 14 to 28 days after autologous transplant. Patients received nivolumab at 3 mg/kg intravenously on day 1 of weeks 1, 4, 7, 10, and every two weeks through week 26. This was a Phase Ib clinical trial that tested ipilimumab plus nivolumab, given as combined checkpoint inhibition, for consolidation following autologous stem cell transplantation. Library preparation was by the immunoSEQ multiplex PCR assay. TCRdb provides this immuneACCESS table in a form limited to in-frame rearrangements. Some clones are lacking; in checked studies, under half of them reflect an unresolved V gene, and why the rest are absent is not known. Within this sample are approximately 20,000 clones, with 74% of them counted one time only. Roughly 25% of the sample rests with the top ten. This clone appeared a few times. Its antigen remains undetermined. Base qualities are not provided; no much larger clone lies one nucleotide away.

Study-wide findings and limitations: Per the authors, a biologic rationale for further study of the post-transplant checkpoint inhibition approach was offered by T cell receptor repertoire, regulatory T cell phenotype and gut microbiota profiles. Combined checkpoint inhibition appeared tolerable as post-transplant consolidation, according to the authors' conclusion.

Spanning cysteine to phenylalanine, the CDR3 consists of 13 amino acids. The sequence is cut down to CDR3 DNA, 39 bases in frame from base 1. Sequences GTSNPN (CDR1) and SVGIG (CDR2) are obtained from the germline V gene (reference sequence). The germline V end is reduced by 2 bases and the J end by 5 bases; junction bases left unmatched: 6. Source: PBMCs, taken in a trial of ipilimumab plus nivolumab as post-transplant consolidation. The chain is made from TRBV30 and TRBJ2-7; TRBD1 lines up with 7 middle nucleotides. The clonotype was recovered from a male donor with diffuse large B-cell lymphoma. The CDR3 here reads CAWSRQGVDEQYF. Here is the DNA: TGTGCCTGGAGTAGGCAGGGGGTGGACGAGCAGTACTTC.